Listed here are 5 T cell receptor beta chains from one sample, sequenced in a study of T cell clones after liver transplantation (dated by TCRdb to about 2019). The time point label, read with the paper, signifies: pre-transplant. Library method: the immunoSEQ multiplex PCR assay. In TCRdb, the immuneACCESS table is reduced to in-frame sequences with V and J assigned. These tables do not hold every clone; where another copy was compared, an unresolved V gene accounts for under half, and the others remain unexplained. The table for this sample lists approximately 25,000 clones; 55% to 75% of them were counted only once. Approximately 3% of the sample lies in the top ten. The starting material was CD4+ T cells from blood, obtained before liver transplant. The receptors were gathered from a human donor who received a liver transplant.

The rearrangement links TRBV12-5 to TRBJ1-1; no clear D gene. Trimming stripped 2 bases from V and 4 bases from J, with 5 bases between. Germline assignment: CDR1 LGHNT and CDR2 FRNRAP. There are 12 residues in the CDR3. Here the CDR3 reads CASGLLSTEAFF. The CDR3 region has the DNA TGTGCTAGTGGTTTGTTAAGCACTGAAGCTTTCTTT.

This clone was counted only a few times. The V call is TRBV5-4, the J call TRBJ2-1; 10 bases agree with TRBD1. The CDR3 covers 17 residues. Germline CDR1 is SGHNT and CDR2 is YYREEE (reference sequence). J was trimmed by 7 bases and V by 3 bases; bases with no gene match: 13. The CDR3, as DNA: TGTGCCAGCAGCTCCCTCCGACAGGGGGCGCTTGGGAATGAGCAGTTCTTC. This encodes CASSSLRQGALGNEQFF. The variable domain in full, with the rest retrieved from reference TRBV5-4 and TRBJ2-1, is ETGVTQSPTHLIKTRGQQVTLRCSSQSGHNTVSWYQQALGQGPQFIFQYYREEENGRGNFPPRFSGLQFPNYSSELNVNALELDDSALYLCASSSLRQGALGNEQFFGPGTRLTVL.

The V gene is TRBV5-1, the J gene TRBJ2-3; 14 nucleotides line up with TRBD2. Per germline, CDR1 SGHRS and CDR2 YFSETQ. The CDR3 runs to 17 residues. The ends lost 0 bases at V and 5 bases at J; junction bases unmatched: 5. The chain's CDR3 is CASSLVGLAGGGDTQYF. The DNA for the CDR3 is TGCGCCAGCAGCTTGGTAGGACTAGCGGGAGGAGGAGATACGCAGTATTTT.

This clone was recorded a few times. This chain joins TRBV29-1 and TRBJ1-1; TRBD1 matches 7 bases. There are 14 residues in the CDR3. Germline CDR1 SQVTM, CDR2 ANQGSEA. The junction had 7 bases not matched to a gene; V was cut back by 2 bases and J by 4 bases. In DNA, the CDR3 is TGCAGCGTTGAAAAAAATACAGGGGTCACTGAAGCTTTCTTT. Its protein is CSVEKNTGVTEAFF. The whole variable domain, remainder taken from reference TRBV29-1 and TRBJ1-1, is SAVISQKPSRDICQRGTSLTIQCQVDSQVTMMFWYRQQPGQSLTLIATANQGSEATYESGFVIDKFPISRPNLTFSTLTVSNMSPEDSSIYLCSVEKNTGVTEAFFGQGTRLTVV.

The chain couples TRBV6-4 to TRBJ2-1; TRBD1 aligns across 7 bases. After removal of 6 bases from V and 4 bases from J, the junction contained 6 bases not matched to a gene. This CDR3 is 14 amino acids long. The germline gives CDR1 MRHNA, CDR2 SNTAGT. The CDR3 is CASRPQQGYNEQFF. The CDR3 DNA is TGTGCCAGCAGACCCCAACAGGGGTACAATGAGCAGTTCTTC.